This T cell receptor (beta chain) was recovered during a study of T-cell memory formation after mild COVID-19. TCRdb re-called the 5' RACE reads with MiXCR, one entry per CDR3 protein. The sample lists 350,000 or so distinct CDR3 sequences; roughly 20% were seen once. The sequencing input was PBMCs or a T cell subset sorted from them (not recorded which). This receptor was identified in a man aged 18 to 30 who had mild COVID-19 (a few samples of this study predate the infection). Cell type and time point are not known.

The CDR3 region is CSARGTPGLGSTNEKLFF. CDR3 DNA sequence: TGCAGTGCTAGGGGGACCCCGGGTTTGGGGTCCACTAATGAAAAACTGTTTTTT. This chain uses TRBV20-1 with TRBJ1-4; tentative D call: TRBD1 (5 bases). The CDR3 runs to 18 residues. The germline V gene has CDR1 DFQATT and CDR2 SNEGSKA (reference sequence). V shed 3 bases and J shed 2 bases, with 22 bases lying between them.